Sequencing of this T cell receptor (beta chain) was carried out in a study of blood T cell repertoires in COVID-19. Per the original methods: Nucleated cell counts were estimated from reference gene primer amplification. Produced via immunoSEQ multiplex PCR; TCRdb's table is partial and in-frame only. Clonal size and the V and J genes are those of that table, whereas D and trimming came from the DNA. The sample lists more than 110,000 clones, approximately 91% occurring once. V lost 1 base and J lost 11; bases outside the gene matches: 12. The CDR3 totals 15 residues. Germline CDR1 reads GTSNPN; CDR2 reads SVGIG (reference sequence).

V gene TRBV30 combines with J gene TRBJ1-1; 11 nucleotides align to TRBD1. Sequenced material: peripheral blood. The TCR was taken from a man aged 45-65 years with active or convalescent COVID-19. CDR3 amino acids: CAWSAYTGQGARAFF. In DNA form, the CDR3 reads TGTGCCTGGAGTGCCTACACAGGACAGGGGGCGCGGGCTTTCTTT.